The 12 T cell receptor beta chains presented below share a single source sample, sequenced in a study of T cells expressing NK-cell markers. TCRdb reprocessed the 5' RACE reads and reports one entry per CDR3 protein, with no DNA. This repertoire comprises 350,000 to 400,000 distinct CDR3 sequences; its ten largest clones make up approximately 11%. Sample: blood T cells: a sorted CD56 or NKG2C T cell subset, CD4+ or CD8+ T cells, or bulk PBMC T cells (not recorded which). The origin of the receptors is a woman aged 50 to 65 in good health.

The rearrangement joins TRBV14 to TRBJ1-1; TCRdb selects TRBD1, and the lack of DNA leaves this call unchecked. Germline V gene sequence: CDR1 SGHDN, CDR2 FVKESK. The CDR3 is made up of 15 amino acids. This CDR3 reads CASSPRPSMNTEAFF.

The chain links TRBV2 to TRBJ2-2. The CDR3 has 12 amino acids. Germline V gene sequence: CDR1 SNHLY, CDR2 FYNNEI. The chain's CDR3 is CASVESTGELFF.

The chain employs TRBV6-4 and TRBJ2-1; lacking DNA, the TRBD2 call made by TCRdb goes unchecked. Germline V gives CDR1 MRHNA, CDR2 SNTAGT. The CDR3 is 15 amino acids. The CDR3 loop is CASSGEAGGGNEQFF.

CDR3 loop: CASSQILAGGDNEQFF. The gene calls are TRBV6-2 or TRBV6-3 and TRBJ2-1; the D call from TCRdb, TRBD2, cannot be confirmed without DNA. Germline CDR1 MNHEY, CDR2 SVGEGT. The CDR3 is made up of 16 amino acids.

The V call is TRBV29-1, the J call TRBJ2-1; TCRdb designates TRBD1, a call that cannot be tested without DNA. This CDR3 has 14 amino acids. Looked up from germline, CDR1 is SQVTM and CDR2 is ANQGSEA. The CDR3 reads CSVTPGTGGNEQFF.

The rearrangement links TRBV19 to TRBJ1-5; checking the TCRdb D call of TRBD1 is not possible without DNA. The CDR3 extends over 15 amino acids. Germline lookup yields CDR1 LNHDA and CDR2 SQIVND (reference sequence). CDR3: CASSRELLSNQPQHF.

The chain recombines TRBV5-1 with TRBJ2-2; checking the TCRdb D call of TRBD1 is not possible without DNA. This CDR3 comprises 12 residues. Germline assignment: CDR1 SGHRS and CDR2 YFSETQ. The CDR3: CASRAPTGELFF.

The chain has TRBV29-1 and TRBJ1-1; the D call of TRBD1 rests on TCRdb alone, since no DNA is present to check it. This CDR3 is 13 amino acids long. Germline V lookup: CDR1 SQVTM, CDR2 ANQGSEA. The CDR3 region is CSPRVNPVTEAFF.

The chain joins TRBV2 to TRBJ1-5. The CDR3 contains 15 residues. CDR1 is SNHLY, CDR2 FYNNEI, per germline. Here the CDR3 reads CASGGSSFIGQPQHF. The variable domain in full, with the rest retrieved from reference TRBV2 and TRBJ1-5, is EPEVTQTPSHQVTQMGQEVILRCVPISNHLYFYWYRQILGQKVEFLVSFYNNEISEKSEIFDDQFSVERPDGSNFTLKIRSTKLEDSAMYFCASGGSSFIGQPQHFGDGTRLSIL.

V gene TRBV11-3 combines with J gene TRBJ2-7; TCRdb proposes TRBD2, but this gene call is untestable without DNA. Germline CDR1 SGHNT, CDR2 YENEEA. The CDR3 consists of 16 residues. Here the CDR3 reads CASSLVVGHLKYEQYF.

V and J are TRBV15 and TRBJ2-1; TCRdb designates TRBD2, a call that cannot be tested without DNA. The V gene's germline CDR1 is LNHNV and CDR2 YYDKDF (reference sequence). The length of the CDR3 is 16 residues. The CDR3 loop is CATSGDLGGANNEQFF.

The CDR3 sequence is CASSLGRLAGLDEQFF. This sequence joins TRBV7-9 and TRBJ2-1; without DNA, the TCRdb call of TRBD2 cannot be checked. The CDR3 is 16 residues long. Germline CDR1 reads SEHNR; CDR2 reads FQNEAQ (reference sequence). Combining the CDR3 with reference TRBV7-9 and TRBJ2-1 gives the whole variable domain DTGVSQNPRHKITKRGQNVTFRCDPISEHNRLYWYRQTLGQGPEFLTYFQNEAQLEKSRLLSDRFSAERPKGSFSTLEIQRTEQGDSAMYLCASSLGRLAGLDEQFFGPGTRLTVL.